The rows below give T cell receptor beta chains drawn from one sample of a study of low-dose radiotherapy and immunotherapy resistance in tumors. TCRdb re-derived calls from the reads in MiXCR, one entry per CDR3 protein. The sample consists of 85,000 to 100,000 distinct CDR3 sequences, 9% to 9.5% of them appearing once. The sequenced sample was PBMCs, obtained before treatment. The receptors stem from a male donor with prostate cancer. The conserved cysteine and the conserved F or W are not part of the CDR3 here.

j_gene: TRBJ1-1; v_gene: TRBV5-1; CDR3aa: ASRKSGPENTEAF
j_gene: TRBJ2-7; v_gene: TRBV6-2/TRBV6-3; CDR3aa: ASGRGGEQY
j_gene: TRBJ2-2; v_gene: TRBV19; CDR3aa: ASSQDRNTGELF
j_gene: TRBJ2-1; v_gene: TRBV24-1; CDR3aa: ATSENSEQF
j_gene: TRBJ2-7; v_gene: TRBV5-5; CDR3aa: ASSLTSEYEQY
j_gene: TRBJ2-4; v_gene: TRBV7-2; CDR3aa: ASSLVFSGSAGGDHIQY
j_gene: TRBJ2-1; v_gene: TRBV7-9; CDR3aa: ASSLPPRLAGGRNEQF
j_gene: TRBJ1-6; v_gene: TRBV7-7; CDR3aa: ASSAPRVFYNSPLH
j_gene: TRBJ1-1; v_gene: TRBV19; CDR3aa: VSHSYTEAF
j_gene: TRBJ1-4; v_gene: TRBV10-3; CDR3aa: AISGTGPNEKLF
j_gene: TRBJ2-5; v_gene: TRBV7-2; CDR3aa: ASSPVLASETQY
j_gene: TRBJ2-2; v_gene: TRBV4-3; CDR3aa: ASSQASGRAGTGELF
j_gene: TRBJ1-1; v_gene: TRBV28; CDR3aa: ASSRSVPEAF
j_gene: TRBJ2-5; v_gene: TRBV6-8; CDR3aa: ASTGTSGSETQY
j_gene: TRBJ1-1; v_gene: TRBV6-2/TRBV6-3; CDR3aa: ASRRGNTEAF
j_gene: TRBJ2-7; v_gene: TRBV5-4; CDR3aa: ASSLGQSISYEQY
j_gene: TRBJ1-6; v_gene: TRBV4-1; CDR3aa: ASSQDFSKNSPLH
j_gene: TRBJ2-7; v_gene: TRBV20-1; CDR3aa: SARQGAYEQY
j_gene: TRBJ2-1; v_gene: TRBV11-3; CDR3aa: ASSPGTVVRNEQF
j_gene: TRBJ2-2; v_gene: TRBV29-1; CDR3aa: SAQPPGRTGELF
j_gene: TRBJ1-3; v_gene: TRBV14; CDR3aa: ASSQGKGSTGNTIY
j_gene: TRBJ2-7; v_gene: TRBV29-1; CDR3aa: SATTTGGRTYEQY
j_gene: TRBJ2-1; v_gene: TRBV10-3; CDR3aa: AISGETENEQF
j_gene: TRBJ2-3; v_gene: TRBV27; CDR3aa: ASSLGAGERTDTQY
j_gene: TRBJ2-4; v_gene: TRBV30; CDR3aa: AWAGTVLAKNIQY
j_gene: TRBJ2-2; v_gene: TRBV20-1; CDR3aa: SAGGTTNTGELF
j_gene: TRBJ2-7; v_gene: TRBV28; CDR3aa: ASSSTGPDYEQY
j_gene: TRBJ2-1; v_gene: TRBV28; CDR3aa: ASHRGAYNEQF
j_gene: TRBJ2-2; v_gene: TRBV4-3; CDR3aa: ASSQDSGTGELF
j_gene: TRBJ2-3; v_gene: TRBV12-3/TRBV12-4; CDR3aa: ASRNSGTDTQY
j_gene: TRBJ2-5; v_gene: TRBV28; CDR3aa: ASSPRQGRIETQY
j_gene: TRBJ2-1; v_gene: TRBV5-1; CDR3aa: ASSLSLAEDGEQF
j_gene: TRBJ2-3; v_gene: TRBV5-1; CDR3aa: ASSWGSREADTQY
j_gene: TRBJ2-2; v_gene: TRBV6-1; CDR3aa: ASSEWQSTGELF
j_gene: TRBJ1-5; v_gene: TRBV6-2/TRBV6-3; CDR3aa: ASSELGGDSQPQH
j_gene: TRBJ2-2; v_gene: TRBV5-1; CDR3aa: ASSQQGLATGELF
j_gene: TRBJ1-1; v_gene: TRBV5-1; CDR3aa: ASSLDQGLRNTEAF
j_gene: TRBJ1-1; v_gene: TRBV12-3/TRBV12-4; CDR3aa: ASSLAGANTEAF
j_gene: TRBJ2-1; v_gene: TRBV5-1; CDR3aa: ASSKVAGRPYNEQF
j_gene: TRBJ2-6; v_gene: TRBV20-1; CDR3aa: SARPPTGVRSGANVLT
j_gene: TRBJ1-5; v_gene: TRBV7-2; CDR3aa: ASSLGGAGSNQPQH
j_gene: TRBJ2-1; v_gene: TRBV7-9; CDR3aa: ASSLQGVNEQF
j_gene: TRBJ2-7; v_gene: TRBV7-9; CDR3aa: ASSGPGTSGDFEQY
j_gene: TRBJ2-1; v_gene: TRBV28; CDR3aa: ASSFSGNFDNEQF
j_gene: TRBJ2-7; v_gene: TRBV29-1; CDR3aa: SISGGVYEQY
j_gene: TRBJ1-1; v_gene: TRBV10-3; CDR3aa: AISRGQDLNTEAF
j_gene: TRBJ2-4; v_gene: TRBV6-5; CDR3aa: ASSYSRGTVNIQY
j_gene: TRBJ2-7; v_gene: TRBV20-1; CDR3aa: SARDQLGEQY
j_gene: TRBJ2-5; v_gene: TRBV4-3; CDR3aa: ASSQEWGGQETQY
j_gene: TRBJ2-5; v_gene: TRBV20-1; CDR3aa: SARDQETQY
j_gene: TRBJ1-2; v_gene: TRBV5-1; CDR3aa: ASSISEGALRQNT
j_gene: TRBJ2-5; v_gene: TRBV7-2; CDR3aa: ASSLPGMETQY
j_gene: TRBJ2-7; v_gene: TRBV20-1; CDR3aa: SALTPRSSYEQY
j_gene: TRBJ2-1; v_gene: TRBV12-3/TRBV12-4; CDR3aa: ASSLAPGQGSGNEQF